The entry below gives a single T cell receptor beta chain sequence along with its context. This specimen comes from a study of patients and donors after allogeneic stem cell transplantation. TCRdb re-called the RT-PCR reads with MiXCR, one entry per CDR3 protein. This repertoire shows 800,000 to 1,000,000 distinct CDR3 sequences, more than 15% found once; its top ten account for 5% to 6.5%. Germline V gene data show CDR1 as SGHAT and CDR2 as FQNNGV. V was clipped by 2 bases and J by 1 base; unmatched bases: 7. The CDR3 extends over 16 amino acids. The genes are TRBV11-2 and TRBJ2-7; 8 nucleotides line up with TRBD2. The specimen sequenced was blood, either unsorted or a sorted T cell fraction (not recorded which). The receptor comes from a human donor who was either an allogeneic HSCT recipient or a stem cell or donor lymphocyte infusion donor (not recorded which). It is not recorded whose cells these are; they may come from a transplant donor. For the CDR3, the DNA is TGTGCCAGCAGCTTACCTCGAGCGGGAGTTTCCTACGAGCAGTACTTC. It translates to CASSLPRAGVSYEQYF.